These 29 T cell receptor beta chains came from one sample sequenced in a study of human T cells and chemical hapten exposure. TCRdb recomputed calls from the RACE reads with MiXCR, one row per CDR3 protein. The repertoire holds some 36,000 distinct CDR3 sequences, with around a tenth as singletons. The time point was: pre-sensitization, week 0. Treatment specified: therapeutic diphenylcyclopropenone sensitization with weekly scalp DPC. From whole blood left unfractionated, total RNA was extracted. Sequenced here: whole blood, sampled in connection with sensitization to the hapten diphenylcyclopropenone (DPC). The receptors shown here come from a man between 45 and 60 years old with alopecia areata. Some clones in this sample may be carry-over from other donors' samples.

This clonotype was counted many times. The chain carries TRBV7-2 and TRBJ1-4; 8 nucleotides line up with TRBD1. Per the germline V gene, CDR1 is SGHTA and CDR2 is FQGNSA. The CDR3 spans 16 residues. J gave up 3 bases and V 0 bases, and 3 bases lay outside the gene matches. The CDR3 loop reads CASSLASGQANEKLFF. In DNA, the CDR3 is TGTGCCAGCAGCTTAGCGTCGGGACAGGCTAATGAAAAACTGTTTTTT. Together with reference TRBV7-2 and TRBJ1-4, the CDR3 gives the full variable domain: GAGVSQSPSNKVTEKGKDVELRCDPISGHTALYWYRQSLGQGLEFLIYFQGNSAPDKSGLPSDRFSAERTGGSVSTLTIQRTQQEDSAVYLCASSLASGQANEKLFFGSGTQLSVL.

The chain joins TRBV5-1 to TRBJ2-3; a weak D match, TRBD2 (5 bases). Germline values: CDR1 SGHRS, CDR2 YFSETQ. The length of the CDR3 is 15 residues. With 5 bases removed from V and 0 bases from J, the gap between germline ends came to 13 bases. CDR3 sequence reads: CASRGSVVSTDTQYF. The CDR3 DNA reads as TGCGCCAGCAGAGGTAGCGTCGTTAGCACAGATACGCAGTATTTT.

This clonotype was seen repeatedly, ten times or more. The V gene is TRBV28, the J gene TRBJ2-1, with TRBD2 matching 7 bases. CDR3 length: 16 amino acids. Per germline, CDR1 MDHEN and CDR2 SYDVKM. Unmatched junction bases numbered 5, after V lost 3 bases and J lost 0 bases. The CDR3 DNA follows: TGTGCCAGCAGTTTGGGAGGGCTTAGCTCCTACAATGAGCAGTTCTTC. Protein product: CASSLGGLSSYNEQFF.

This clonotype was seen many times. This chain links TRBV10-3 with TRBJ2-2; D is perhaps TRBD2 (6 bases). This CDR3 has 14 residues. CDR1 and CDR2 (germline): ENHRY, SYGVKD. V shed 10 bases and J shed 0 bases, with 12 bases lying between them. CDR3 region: CATKGRTNTGELFF. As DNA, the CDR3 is TGTGCCACTAAAGGGAGGACGAACACCGGGGAGCTGTTTTTT.

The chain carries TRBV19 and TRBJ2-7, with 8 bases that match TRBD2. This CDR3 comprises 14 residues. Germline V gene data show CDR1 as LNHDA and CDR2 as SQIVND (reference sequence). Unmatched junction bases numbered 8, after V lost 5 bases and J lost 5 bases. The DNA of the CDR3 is TGTGCCAGTAGTCCTCGGGGGGGGTACCACGAGCAGTACTTC. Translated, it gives CASSPRGGYHEQYF.

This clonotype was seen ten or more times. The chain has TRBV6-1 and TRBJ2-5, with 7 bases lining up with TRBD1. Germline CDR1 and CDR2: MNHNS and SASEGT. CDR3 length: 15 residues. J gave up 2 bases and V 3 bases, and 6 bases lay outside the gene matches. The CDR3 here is CASSDLTGVQETQYF. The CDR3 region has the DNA TGTGCCAGCAGTGATCTAACAGGGGTTCAAGAGACCCAGTACTTC.

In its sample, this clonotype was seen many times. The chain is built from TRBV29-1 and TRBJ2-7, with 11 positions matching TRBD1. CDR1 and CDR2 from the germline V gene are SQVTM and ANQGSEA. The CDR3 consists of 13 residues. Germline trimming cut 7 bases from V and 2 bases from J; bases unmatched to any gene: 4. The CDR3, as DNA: TGCAGCGCCGGGACAGGGGGGCCCTACGAGCAGTACTTC. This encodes CSAGTGGPYEQYF.

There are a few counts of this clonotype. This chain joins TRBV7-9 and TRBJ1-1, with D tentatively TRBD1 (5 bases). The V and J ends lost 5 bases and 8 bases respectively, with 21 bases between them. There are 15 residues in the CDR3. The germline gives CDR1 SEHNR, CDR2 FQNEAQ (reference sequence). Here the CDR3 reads CASSPNGAGPGEAFF. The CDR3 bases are TGTGCCAGCAGCCCAAATGGGGCAGGGCCTGGAGAAGCTTTCTTT.

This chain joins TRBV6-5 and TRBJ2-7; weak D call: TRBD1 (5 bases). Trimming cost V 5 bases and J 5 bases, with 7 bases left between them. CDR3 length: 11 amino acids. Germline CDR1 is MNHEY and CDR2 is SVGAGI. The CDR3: CASSRQNEQYF. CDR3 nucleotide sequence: TGTGCCAGCAGTCGACAGAACGAGCAGTACTTC.

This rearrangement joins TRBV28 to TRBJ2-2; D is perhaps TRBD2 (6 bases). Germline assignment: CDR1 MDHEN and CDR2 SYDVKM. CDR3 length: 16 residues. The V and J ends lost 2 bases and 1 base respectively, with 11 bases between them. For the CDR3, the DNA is TGTGCCAGCAGTTTAAGGCGGGGCCAGAACACCGGGGAGCTGTTTTTT. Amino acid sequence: CASSLRRGQNTGELFF.

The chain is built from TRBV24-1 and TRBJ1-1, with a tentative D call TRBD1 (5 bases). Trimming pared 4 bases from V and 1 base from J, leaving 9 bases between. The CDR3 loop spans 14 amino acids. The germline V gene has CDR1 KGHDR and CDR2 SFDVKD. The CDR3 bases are TGTGCCACCAGTGAGGCAGGGAAGAACACTGAAGCTTTCTTT. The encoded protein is CATSEAGKNTEAFF.

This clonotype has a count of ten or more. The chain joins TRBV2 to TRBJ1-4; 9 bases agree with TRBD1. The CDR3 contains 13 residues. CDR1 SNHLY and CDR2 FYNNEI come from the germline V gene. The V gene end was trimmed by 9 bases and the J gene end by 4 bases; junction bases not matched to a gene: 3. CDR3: CASQGQGNEKLFF. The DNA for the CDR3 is TGTGCCAGTCAGGGACAGGGTAATGAAAAACTGTTTTTT. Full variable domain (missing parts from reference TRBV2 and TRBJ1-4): EPEVTQTPSHQVTQMGQEVILRCVPISNHLYFYWYRQILGQKVEFLVSFYNNEISEKSEIFDDQFSVERPDGSNFTLKIRSTKLEDSAMYFCASQGQGNEKLFFGSGTQLSVL.

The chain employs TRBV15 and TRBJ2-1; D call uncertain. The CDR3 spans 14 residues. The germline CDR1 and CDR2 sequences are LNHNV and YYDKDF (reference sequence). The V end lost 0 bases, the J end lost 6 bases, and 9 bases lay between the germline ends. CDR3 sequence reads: CATSRDLLANEQFF. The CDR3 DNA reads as TGTGCCACCAGCAGAGATCTTCTGGCCAATGAGCAGTTCTTC.

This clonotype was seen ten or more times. Written as DNA, the CDR3 is TGTGCCAGCAGTTTATGGCGGGGAGATACGCAGTATTTT. Translating gives CASSLWRGDTQYF. V is TRBV27 and J is TRBJ2-3, with a weak D call TRBD2 (6 bases). The V gene's germline CDR1 is MNHEY and CDR2 SMNVEV (reference sequence). The V end was cut by 1 base, the J end by 5 bases, with 7 bases between. The length of the CDR3 is 13 residues.

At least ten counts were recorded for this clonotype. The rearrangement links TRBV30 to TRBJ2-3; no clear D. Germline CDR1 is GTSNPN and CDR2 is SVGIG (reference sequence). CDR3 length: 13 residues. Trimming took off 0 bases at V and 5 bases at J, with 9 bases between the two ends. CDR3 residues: CAWSVRRGDTQYF. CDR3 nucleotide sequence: TGTGCCTGGAGTGTAAGGCGCGGAGATACGCAGTATTTT. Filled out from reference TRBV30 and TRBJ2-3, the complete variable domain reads SQTIHQWPATLVQPVGSPLSLECTVEGTSNPNLYWYRQAAGRGLQLLFYSVGIGQISSEVPQNLSASRPQDRQFILSSKKLLLSDSGFYLCAWSVRRGDTQYFGPGTRLTVL.

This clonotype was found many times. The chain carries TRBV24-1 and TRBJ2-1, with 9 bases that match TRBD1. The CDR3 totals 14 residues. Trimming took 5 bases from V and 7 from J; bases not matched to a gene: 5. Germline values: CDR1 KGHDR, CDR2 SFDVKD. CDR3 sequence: CATSAGQGRNEQFF. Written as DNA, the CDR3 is TGTGCCACCAGTGCGGGACAGGGAAGGAATGAGCAGTTCTTC.

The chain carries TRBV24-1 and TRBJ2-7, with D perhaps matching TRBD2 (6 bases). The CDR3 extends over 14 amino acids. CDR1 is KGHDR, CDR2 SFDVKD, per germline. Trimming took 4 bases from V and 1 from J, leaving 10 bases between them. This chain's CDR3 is CATSERGISYEQYF. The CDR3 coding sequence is TGTGCCACCAGTGAGCGCGGGATTTCCTACGAGCAGTACTTC.

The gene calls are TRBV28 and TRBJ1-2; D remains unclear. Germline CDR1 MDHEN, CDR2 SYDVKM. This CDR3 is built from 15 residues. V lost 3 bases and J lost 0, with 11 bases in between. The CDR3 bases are TGTGCCAGCAGTTTGCATCCGGCCTCTAACTATGGCTACACCTTC. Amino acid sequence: CASSLHPASNYGYTF.

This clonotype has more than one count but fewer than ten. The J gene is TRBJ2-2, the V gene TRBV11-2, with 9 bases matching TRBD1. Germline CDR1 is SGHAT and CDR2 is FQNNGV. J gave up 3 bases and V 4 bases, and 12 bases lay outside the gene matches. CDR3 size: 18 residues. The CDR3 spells CASSYRDRVIGYTGELFF. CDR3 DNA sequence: TGTGCCAGCAGCTACCGGGACAGGGTAATTGGGTACACCGGGGAGCTGTTTTTT.

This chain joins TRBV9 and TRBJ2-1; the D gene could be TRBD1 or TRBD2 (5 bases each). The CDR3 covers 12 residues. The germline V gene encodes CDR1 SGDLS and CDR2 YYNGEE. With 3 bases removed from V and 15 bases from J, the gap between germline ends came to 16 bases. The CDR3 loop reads CASSAGDGSPFF. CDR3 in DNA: TGTGCCAGCAGCGCTGGGGACGGCAGCCCGTTCTTC.

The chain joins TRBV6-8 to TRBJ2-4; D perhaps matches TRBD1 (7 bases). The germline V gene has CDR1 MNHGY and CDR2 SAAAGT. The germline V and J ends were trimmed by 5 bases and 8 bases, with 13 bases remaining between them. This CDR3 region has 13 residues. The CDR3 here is CASSPDREDIQYF. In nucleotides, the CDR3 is TGTGCCAGCAGTCCCGACAGGGAGGACATTCAGTACTTC.

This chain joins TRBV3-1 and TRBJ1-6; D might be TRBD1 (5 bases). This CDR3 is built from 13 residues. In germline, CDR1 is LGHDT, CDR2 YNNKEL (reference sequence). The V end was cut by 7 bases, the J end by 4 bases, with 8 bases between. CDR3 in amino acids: CASNDRYNSPLHF. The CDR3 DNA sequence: TGTGCCAGCAACGACAGATATAATTCACCCCTCCACTTT.

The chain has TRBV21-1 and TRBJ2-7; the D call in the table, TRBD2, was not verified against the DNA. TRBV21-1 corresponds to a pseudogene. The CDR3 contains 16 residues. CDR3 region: CASSKGLAGGFYEQYF. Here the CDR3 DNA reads TGTGCCAGCAGCAAAGGTCTAGCGGGAGGCTTCTACGAGCAGTACTTC.

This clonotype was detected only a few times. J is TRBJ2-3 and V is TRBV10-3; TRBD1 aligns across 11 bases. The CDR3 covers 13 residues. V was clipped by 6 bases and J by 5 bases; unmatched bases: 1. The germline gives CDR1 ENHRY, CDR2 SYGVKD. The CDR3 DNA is TGTGCCATCAGGGGGACAGGGGGAGATACGCAGTATTTT. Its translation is CAIRGTGGDTQYF.

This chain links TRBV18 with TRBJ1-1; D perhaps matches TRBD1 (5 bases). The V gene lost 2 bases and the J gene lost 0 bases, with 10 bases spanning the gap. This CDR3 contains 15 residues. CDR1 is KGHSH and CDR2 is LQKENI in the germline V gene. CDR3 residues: CASSPSRGMNTEAFF. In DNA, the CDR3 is TGTGCCAGCTCACCATCGAGGGGCATGAACACTGAAGCTTTCTTT.

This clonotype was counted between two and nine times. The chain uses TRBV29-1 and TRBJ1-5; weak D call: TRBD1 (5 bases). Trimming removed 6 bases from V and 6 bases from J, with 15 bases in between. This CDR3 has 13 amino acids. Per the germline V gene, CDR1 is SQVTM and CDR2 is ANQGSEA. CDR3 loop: CSVAAGLGQPQHF. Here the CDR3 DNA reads TGCAGCGTCGCCGCAGGGCTGGGTCAGCCCCAGCATTTT.

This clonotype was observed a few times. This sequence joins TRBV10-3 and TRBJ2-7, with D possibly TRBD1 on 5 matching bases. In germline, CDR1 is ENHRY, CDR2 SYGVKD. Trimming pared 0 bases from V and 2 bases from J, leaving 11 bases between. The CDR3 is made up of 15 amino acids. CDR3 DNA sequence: TGTGCCATCAGTGAGTCCTGGACAAGAGCCTACGAGCAGTACTTC. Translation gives CAISESWTRAYEQYF.

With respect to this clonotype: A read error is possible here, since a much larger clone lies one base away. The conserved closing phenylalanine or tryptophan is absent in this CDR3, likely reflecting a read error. CDR3 DNA sequence: TGTGCCAGCTCACCACGTAGCGGGAGGGCCGCAAGCGAGCAGTACTAC. This sequence encodes CASSPRSGRAASEQYY. The V and J genes are TRBV18 and TRBJ2-7; TRBD2 matches at 11 bases. The CDR3 totals 16 residues. J was trimmed by 6 bases and V by 1 base; bases with no gene match: 8. The germline V gene has CDR1 KGHSH and CDR2 LQKENI.

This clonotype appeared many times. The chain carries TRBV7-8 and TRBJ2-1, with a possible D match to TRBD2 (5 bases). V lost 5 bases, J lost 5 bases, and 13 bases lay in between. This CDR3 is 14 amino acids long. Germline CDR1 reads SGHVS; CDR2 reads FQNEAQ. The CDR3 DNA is TGTGCCAGCAGCAGACCCCTAGCCCACAATGAGCAGTTCTTC. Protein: CASSRPLAHNEQFF.